Each of the 28 T cell receptor beta chains below was sequenced from the same sample in a study of Ad26.COV2.S vaccination and SARS-CoV-2 variants. Produced via immunoSEQ multiplex PCR; TCRdb's table is partial and in-frame only. The sample has about 500,000 clones, nearly 90% seen once; the top ten hold 1.5% to 2%. Treatment in this sample: over 15 received Ad26.COV2.S at low or high dose, single or two shots; about 5 received placebo; per-sample allocation not given. Day 63 after the first vaccine or placebo injection was the time point for sampling. The sequencing used peripheral blood, collected in a trial of Ad26.COV2.S vaccine versus placebo. The receptors derive from a person between 18 and 60 years old who received the Ad26.COV2.S COVID-19 vaccine or a placebo.

The CDR3 here is CASRKGRLSDEQFF. CDR3 sequence (DNA): TGTGCCAGCAGGAAAGGGAGACTATCTGATGAGCAGTTCTTC. The chain is built from TRBV6-5 and TRBJ2-1; tentative D call: TRBD2 (5 bases). Trimming removed 6 bases at V and 8 bases at J, with 17 bases between. The CDR3 is 14 residues long. Germline-derived CDR1 and CDR2 are MNHEY and SVGAGI.

V and J are TRBV25-1 and TRBJ2-1; no definite D call. Per the germline V gene, CDR1 is MGHDK and CDR2 is SYGVNS. The CDR3 is 13 amino acids. The V and J ends lost 4 bases and 2 bases respectively, with 6 bases between them. The CDR3 is CASSVGTYNEQFF. For the CDR3, the DNA is TGTGCCAGCAGTGTAGGGACCTACAATGAGCAGTTCTTC.

The rearrangement joins TRBV7-2 to TRBJ1-2, with D perhaps matching TRBD1 (6 bases). CDR1 is SGHTA, CDR2 FQGNSA, per germline. The V end was cut by 2 bases, the J end by 3 bases, with 13 bases between. The CDR3 loop spans 15 amino acids. As DNA, the CDR3 is TGTGCCAGCAGCTTAAGTGTGGGGGCCGACTATGGCTACACCTTC. Its protein is CASSLSVGADYGYTF. The whole variable domain, remainder taken from reference TRBV7-2 and TRBJ1-2, is GAGVSQSPSNKVTEKGKDVELRCDPISGHTALYWYRQSLGQGLEFLIYFQGNSAPDKSGLPSDRFSAERTGGSVSTLTIQRTQQEDSAVYLCASSLSVGADYGYTFGSGTRLTVV.

This clone was counted a few times. The chain employs TRBV29-1 and TRBJ1-4, with D hard to call. V gave up 5 bases and J gave up 8 bases, with 15 bases separating them. CDR1 is SQVTM, CDR2 ANQGSEA, per germline. This CDR3 is 13 amino acids long. This chain's CDR3 is CSVLRAGGEKLFF. DNA for the CDR3: TGCAGCGTTCTTCGGGCGGGAGGAGAAAAACTGTTTTTT.

This sequence joins TRBV7-9 and TRBJ1-3; D ambiguous. Germline V lookup: CDR1 SEHNR, CDR2 FQNEAQ (reference sequence). V dropped 5 bases and J dropped 5 bases, with 7 bases sitting between them. This CDR3 is built from 12 residues. The CDR3 loop is CASSAKRNTIYF. In DNA form, the CDR3 reads TGTGCCAGCAGCGCTAAAAGAAACACCATATATTTT.

The V gene is TRBV28, the J gene TRBJ1-2; D unclear. Deletions cut 8 bases from V and 4 bases from J, with 11 bases between. From germline, CDR1 is MDHEN and CDR2 SYDVKM. The CDR3 length is 12 residues. The DNA for the CDR3 is TGTGCCAGCTCCGAAAAGGGCTATGGCTACACCTTC. It codes for CASSEKGYGYTF.

CDR3 bases: TGTGCCAGCAGCTTAGCTATAAACACCGGGGAGCTGTTTTTT. This gives the protein CASSLAINTGELFF. The gene calls are TRBV11-2 and TRBJ2-2; D ambiguous. Trimming stripped 1 base from V and 2 bases from J, with 5 bases between. The CDR3 has 14 residues. In germline, CDR1 is SGHAT, CDR2 FQNNGV.

The chain combines TRBV4-1 with TRBJ2-3, with D possibly TRBD1 on 6 matching bases. From germline, CDR1 is MGHRA and CDR2 YSYEKL. The CDR3 has 14 amino acids. V dropped 2 bases and J dropped 2 bases, with 8 bases sitting between them. The CDR3 coding sequence is TGCGCCAGCAGCCAACAGGGGTCCACAGATACGCAGTATTTT. Translation: CASSQQGSTDTQYF.

V and J are TRBV7-6 and TRBJ1-1, with 8 bases identical to TRBD1. The germline CDR1 and CDR2 sequences are SGHVS and FNYEAQ. Losses at the gene ends were 5 bases for V and 0 bases for J; bases not matched to a gene: 5. This CDR3 comprises 15 residues. CDR3 sequence (DNA): TGTGCCAGCAGCCTGTCGACAGGGGTGAACACTGAAGCTTTCTTT. Amino acid sequence: CASSLSTGVNTEAFF.

The V gene is TRBV4-1, the J gene TRBJ1-5; weak D call: TRBD1 (6 bases). V was cut by 1 base and J by 6 bases, with 16 bases left in between. The CDR3 has 16 amino acids. Germline V gives CDR1 MGHRA, CDR2 YSYEKL. The CDR3 loop is CASSQVMDRTGQPQHF. Written as DNA, the CDR3 is TGCGCCAGCAGCCAAGTTATGGACAGAACCGGTCAGCCCCAGCATTTT.

V gene TRBV7-3 combines with J gene TRBJ2-6, with 8 bases identical to TRBD1. This CDR3 comprises 18 residues. With 5 bases clipped from V and 0 bases from J, the junction kept 9 bases outside the gene matches. Germline V gene data show CDR1 as SGHTA and CDR2 as FQGTGA. This chain's CDR3 is CASSRSFQGASGANVLTF. Here the CDR3 DNA reads TGTGCCAGCAGCCGGTCGTTTCAGGGGGCCTCTGGGGCCAACGTCCTGACTTTC.

The rearrangement uses TRBV6-6 and TRBJ2-4; no clear D gene. Trimming left V 0 bases short and J 5 bases short, with 11 bases between. This CDR3 has 15 residues. The V gene's germline CDR1 is MNHNY and CDR2 SVGAGI (reference sequence). CDR3 coding DNA: TGTGCCAGCAGTTACTCGAGGCAACGGGAAAACATTCAGTACTTC. Translating gives CASSYSRQRENIQYF.

This chain joins TRBV7-8 and TRBJ1-2; D unresolved. The CDR3 runs to 13 residues. V lost 5 bases and J lost 2, with 9 bases in between. Germline values: CDR1 SGHVS, CDR2 FQNEAQ. The CDR3 sequence is CASSPLGNYGYTF. CDR3 sequence (DNA): TGTGCCAGCAGCCCTCTAGGAAACTATGGCTACACCTTC.

V is TRBV6-2 or TRBV6-3 and J is TRBJ2-1; D might be TRBD1 (6 bases). Trimming took off 0 bases at V and 4 bases at J, with 10 bases between the two ends. Germline V CDR1 and CDR2: MNHEY, SVGEGT. This CDR3 spans 15 amino acids. This CDR3 reads CASSYSGGFYNEQFF. The CDR3 region has the DNA TGTGCCAGCAGTTACTCAGGGGGATTTTACAATGAGCAGTTCTTC.

V gene TRBV11-2 combines with J gene TRBJ2-1; TRBD2 matches at 13 bases. The ends lost 2 bases at V and 6 bases at J; junction bases unmatched: 4. The CDR3 has 16 amino acids. Looked up from germline, CDR1 is SGHAT and CDR2 is FQNNGV. The CDR3 protein is CASSLWTSGSGNEQFF. The CDR3 DNA sequence: TGTGCCAGCAGCTTATGGACTAGCGGGAGCGGCAATGAGCAGTTCTTC.

V and J are TRBV9 and TRBJ1-4; unclear D gene. Germline assignment: CDR1 SGDLS and CDR2 YYNGEE. This CDR3 spans 15 amino acids. The V end was cut by 0 bases, the J end by 6 bases, with 12 bases between. The DNA for the CDR3 is TGTGCCAGCAGCGTAGCTACTTTGGCGGATGAAAAACTGTTTTTT. Amino acid sequence: CASSVATLADEKLFF.

This clone occurred a few times. The chain recombines TRBV18 with TRBJ1-6; D not certain. The CDR3 has 15 amino acids. Germline CDR1 reads KGHSH; CDR2 reads LQKENI. The germline V and J ends were trimmed by 0 bases and 9 bases, with 12 bases remaining between them. This CDR3 is CASSPPRARGSPLHF. The CDR3, as DNA: TGTGCCAGCTCACCACCTAGGGCCCGGGGTTCACCCCTCCACTTT.

This clone was recorded once. V usage is TRBV6-1 and J usage is TRBJ2-3; D not certain. This CDR3 has 16 amino acids. The germline V and J ends were trimmed by 0 bases and 2 bases, with 12 bases remaining between them. Germline assignment: CDR1 MNHNS and CDR2 SASEGT. CDR3 in amino acids: CASSEAMGGFTDTQYF. The CDR3 coding sequence is TGTGCCAGCAGTGAAGCGATGGGCGGCTTCACAGATACGCAGTATTTT.

V is TRBV19 and J is TRBJ1-5; 12 nucleotides line up with TRBD1. The CDR3 length is 13 residues. Trimming took 5 bases from V and 7 from J; bases not matched to a gene: 0. Germline V gene sequence: CDR1 LNHDA, CDR2 SQIVND (reference sequence). The CDR3 sequence: CASSGTGGQPQHF. In DNA form, the CDR3 reads TGTGCCAGTAGTGGGACAGGGGGCCAGCCCCAGCATTTT.

The J gene is TRBJ2-5, the V gene TRBV5-5; TRBD1 matches 7 bases. This CDR3 spans 19 amino acids. Germline V gene data show CDR1 as SGHKS and CDR2 as YYEKEE (reference sequence). V lost 0 bases to trimming and J lost 4 bases; unmatched junction nucleotides: 18. This CDR3 is CASSLEFTGAVGIRETQYF. Here the CDR3 DNA reads TGTGCCAGCAGCTTGGAGTTCACAGGGGCCGTGGGAATTCGAGAGACCCAGTACTTC.

The CDR3 protein is CASSLQGKTSPLHF. CDR3 sequence (DNA): TGTGCCAGCAGCCTACAGGGGAAAACTTCACCCCTCCACTTT. The chain combines TRBV7-2 with TRBJ1-6; 7 bases agree with TRBD1. CDR3 length: 14 amino acids. V lost 5 bases to trimming and J lost 9 bases; unmatched junction nucleotides: 7. Germline values: CDR1 SGHTA, CDR2 FQGNSA.

The gene calls are TRBV4-3 and TRBJ2-2, with D perhaps TRBD2 (5 bases). This CDR3 has 15 residues. V lost 0 bases and J lost 6, with 11 bases in between. Germline V lookup: CDR1 LGHNA, CDR2 YSLEER. This CDR3 is CASSQESSGAGELFF. Written as DNA, the CDR3 is TGCGCCAGCAGCCAAGAGTCCTCCGGGGCCGGGGAGCTGTTTTTT.

This chain uses TRBV5-1 with TRBJ2-1; 7 bases are a match to TRBD2. CDR3 length: 15 amino acids. The V gene's germline CDR1 is SGHRS and CDR2 YFSETQ. V shed 2 bases and J 4 bases; nucleotides not matched to a gene: 6. The DNA for the CDR3 is TGCGCCAGCAGCTTATGGTCTAGCGGTTACAATGAGCAGTTCTTC. This encodes CASSLWSSGYNEQFF.

The chain combines TRBV4-3 with TRBJ1-2; tentatively, D is TRBD1 (5 bases). This CDR3 is built from 18 residues. Deletions cut 3 bases from V and 6 bases from J, with 26 bases between. Looked up from germline, CDR1 is LGHNA and CDR2 is YSLEER. The CDR3 bases are TGCGCCAGCAGCCACAAGCCGGGCAGGGCCAGTGGGGGACATGGCTACACCTTC. It translates to CASSHKPGRASGGHGYTF.

The chain couples TRBV27 to TRBJ2-1; 7 positions agree with TRBD2. With 7 bases clipped from V and 6 bases from J, the junction kept 9 bases outside the gene matches. This CDR3 is 14 amino acids long. Looked up from germline, CDR1 is MNHEY and CDR2 is SMNVEV (reference sequence). Here the CDR3 DNA reads TGTGCCAGCATTGACCGGGACTACTTCAATGAGCAGTTCTTC. Encoded protein: CASIDRDYFNEQFF.

This chain uses TRBV5-4 with TRBJ1-1, with D maybe TRBD1 (5 bases). The CDR3 sequence is 17 residues long. Germline V gene lookup returns CDR1 SGHNT and CDR2 YYREEE (reference sequence). V was shortened by 2 bases and J by 2 bases, with 19 bases between the two germline ends. The CDR3: CASSFGFSDRTNTEAFF. For the CDR3, the DNA is TGTGCCAGCAGCTTTGGTTTTTCTGACAGAACTAACACTGAAGCTTTCTTT.

This clone has a handful of counts. V usage is TRBV27 and J usage is TRBJ1-1; tentatively, D is TRBD1 (5 bases). This CDR3 is 14 amino acids long. The germline CDR1 and CDR2 sequences are MNHEY and SMNVEV (reference sequence). V was shortened by 3 bases and J by 3 bases, with 11 bases between the two germline ends. This CDR3 reads CASSLGGRYTEAFF. The CDR3 DNA sequence: TGTGCCAGCAGTTTGGGGGGACGGTACACTGAAGCTTTCTTT.

This clone came up a few times. V and J are TRBV19 and TRBJ1-1, with 9 nucleotides matching TRBD1. Trimming took 7 bases from V and 7 from J; bases not matched to a gene: 13. The CDR3 has 15 residues. Germline loops: CDR1 LNHDA, CDR2 SQIVND (reference sequence). The CDR3 loop is CASTLSLQGALEAFF. In DNA form, the CDR3 reads TGTGCCAGTACCCTGTCGTTACAGGGGGCTCTTGAAGCTTTCTTT.